The T cell receptor beta chain described here comes from a study of spatial heterogeneity in lung cancer. Whole-study context: Detected beta-chain sequences consistently exceeded alpha-chain sequences.

Trimming removed 0 bases at V and 4 bases at J, with 9 bases between. This CDR3 comprises 13 residues. Germline values: CDR1 GTSNPN, CDR2 SVGIG (reference sequence). Every molecule of TCR cDNA had its own unique molecular identifier. TCRdb used MiXCR to reprocess the 5' RACE reads, holding one entry per CDR3 protein. This table holds some 41,000 distinct CDR3 sequences, approximately 6.8% found once. Time point in this sample: sample taken at primary tumor resection. Unsorted whole RNA of tumor, nontumor lung or frozen PBMC was sequenced. The donors comprised approximately 72 untreated early-stage non-small cell lung cancer patients. Study-level findings and limits: Ubiquitous, expanded tumor-derived TCRs were more frequently observed in blood at resection than at follow-up.

This clonotype occurred a few times. What it recognizes is unknown. This TCR derives from a female donor with early-stage non-small cell lung cancer. Material: PBMCs, obtained at surgery. V is TRBV30 and J is TRBJ1-2; D unresolved. The CDR3 loop reads CAWSVAITYGYTF. The CDR3 DNA is TGTGCCTGGAGTGTAGCCATTACCTATGGCTACACCTTC.